This T cell receptor beta chain was retrieved from a study of T cell responses to AZD1222 COVID-19 vaccine. General study findings and limits: Repertoires in all cases were sampled only once the peak T cell response had passed. Spike as a whole was targeted by vaccine-associated CD4 TCRs, dominant at 160-218 and 743-854.

For this clone: Its cognate antigen is unknown.

CDR1 and CDR2 from the germline V gene are GTSNPN and SVGIG (reference sequence). The V gene end was trimmed by 4 bases and the J gene end by 5 bases; junction bases not matched to a gene: 10. The CDR3 is 14 amino acids. TCRdb's table, derived via immunoSEQ multiplex PCR, lists solely in-frame clones and lacks some. The table lists more than 85,000 clones, approximately 91% of them singletons. This specimen consisted of peripheral blood, obtained on day 0 of AZD1222 vaccination. The sequence came from an adult in good health. This chain joins TRBV30 and TRBJ1-2; 7 bases are shared with TRBD1. CDR3 in amino acids: CAWNYLDRDYGYTF. CDR3 sequence (DNA): TGTGCCTGGAACTACCTCGACAGGGATTATGGCTACACCTTC.